The present T cell receptor (beta chain) was sequenced within a study of blood T cell repertoires in COVID-19. Study-wide background: PBMCs, B-cell-depleted T cells, or T cells were the source of the cDNA or gDNA that made up the material.

All enrollees were roughly 18 to 100 years old and from fewer than 30 US areas. Donors were grouped by their self-reported clinical history. The CDR3 is 16 residues long. The junction had 8 bases not matched to a gene; V was cut back by 7 bases and J by 1 base. The germline gives CDR1 LNHDA, CDR2 SQIVND (reference sequence). Assay used: immunoSEQ multiplex PCR; TCRdb lists only in-frame clones, some missing. The table includes over 250,000 clones, around 80% detected once. V is TRBV19 and J is TRBJ2-2, with TRBD1 matching over 8 bases. Sequencing was done on a sample of PBMCs or T cells enriched from blood (not recorded which). This clonotype was sampled from a man aged 25 to 45 with acute COVID-19. CDR3 nucleotide sequence: TGTGCCAGTACCCCGACTGGGACAGGGAACACCGGGGAGCTGTTTTTT. It yields the protein CASTPTGTGNTGELFF.